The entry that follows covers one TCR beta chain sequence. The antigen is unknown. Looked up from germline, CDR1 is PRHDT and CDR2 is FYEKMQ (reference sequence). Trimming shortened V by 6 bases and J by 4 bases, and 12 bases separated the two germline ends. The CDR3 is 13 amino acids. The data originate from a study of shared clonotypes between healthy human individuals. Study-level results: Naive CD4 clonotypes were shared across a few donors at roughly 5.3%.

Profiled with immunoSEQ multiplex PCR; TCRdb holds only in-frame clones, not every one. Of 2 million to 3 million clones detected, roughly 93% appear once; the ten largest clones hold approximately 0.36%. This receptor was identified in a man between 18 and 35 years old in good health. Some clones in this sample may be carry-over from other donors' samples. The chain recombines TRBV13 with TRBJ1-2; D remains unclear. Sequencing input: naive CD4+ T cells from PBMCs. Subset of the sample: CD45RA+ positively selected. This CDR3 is CASSLQRTYGYTF. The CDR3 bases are TGTGCCAGCAGTTTACAGCGGACCTATGGCTACACCTTC. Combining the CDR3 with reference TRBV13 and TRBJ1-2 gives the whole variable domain AAGVIQSPRHLIKEKRETATLKCYPIPRHDTVYWYQQGPGQDPQFLISFYEKMQSDKGSIPDRFSAQQFSDYHSELNMSSLELGDSALYFCASSLQRTYGYTFGSGTRLTVV.